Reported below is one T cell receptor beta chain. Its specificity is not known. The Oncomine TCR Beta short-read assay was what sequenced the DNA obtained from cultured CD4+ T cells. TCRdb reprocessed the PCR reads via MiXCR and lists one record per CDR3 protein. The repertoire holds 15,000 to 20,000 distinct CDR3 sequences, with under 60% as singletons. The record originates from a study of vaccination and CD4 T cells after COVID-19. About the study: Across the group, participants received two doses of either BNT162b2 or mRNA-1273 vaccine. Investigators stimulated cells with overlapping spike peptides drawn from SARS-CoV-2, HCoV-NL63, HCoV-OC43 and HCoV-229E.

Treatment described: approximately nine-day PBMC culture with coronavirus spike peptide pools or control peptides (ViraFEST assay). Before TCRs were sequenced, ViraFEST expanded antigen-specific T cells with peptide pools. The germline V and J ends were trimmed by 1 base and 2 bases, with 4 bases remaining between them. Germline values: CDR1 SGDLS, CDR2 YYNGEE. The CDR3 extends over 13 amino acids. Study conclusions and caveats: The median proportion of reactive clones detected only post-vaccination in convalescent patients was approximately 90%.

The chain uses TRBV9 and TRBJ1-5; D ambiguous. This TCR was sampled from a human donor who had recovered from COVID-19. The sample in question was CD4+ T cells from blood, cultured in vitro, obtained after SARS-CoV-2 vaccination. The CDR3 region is CASSVWGNQPQHF. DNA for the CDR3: TGTGCCAGCAGCGTATGGGGCAATCAGCCCCAGCATTTT.